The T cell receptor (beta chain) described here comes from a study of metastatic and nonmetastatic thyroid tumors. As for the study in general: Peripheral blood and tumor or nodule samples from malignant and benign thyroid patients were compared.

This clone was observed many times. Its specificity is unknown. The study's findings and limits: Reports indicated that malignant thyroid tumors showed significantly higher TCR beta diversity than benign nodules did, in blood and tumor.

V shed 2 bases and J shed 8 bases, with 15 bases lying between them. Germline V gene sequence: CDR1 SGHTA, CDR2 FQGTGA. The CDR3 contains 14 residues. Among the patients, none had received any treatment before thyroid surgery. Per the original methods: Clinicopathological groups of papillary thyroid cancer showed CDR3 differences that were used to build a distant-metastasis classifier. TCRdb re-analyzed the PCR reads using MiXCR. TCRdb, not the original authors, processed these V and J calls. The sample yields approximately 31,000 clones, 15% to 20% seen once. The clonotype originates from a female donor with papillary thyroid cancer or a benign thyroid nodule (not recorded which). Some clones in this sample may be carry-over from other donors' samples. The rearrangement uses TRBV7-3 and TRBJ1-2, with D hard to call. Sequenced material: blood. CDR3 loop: CASSLGPSSRGYTF. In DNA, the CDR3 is TGTGCCAGCAGCTTAGGGCCATCAAGTCGGGGCTACACCTTC.